This T cell receptor beta chain was identified in a study of CD8 T cells in ankylosing spondylitis. TCRdb re-called the 5' RACE reads through MiXCR, storing one row per CDR3 protein. Altogether approximately 45,000 distinct CDR3 sequences are present, 9.5% to 11% being singletons, with the ten largest covering just over 1.4%. This clonotype is categorized as medium-sized (0.01 to 0.1%). From germline, CDR1 is MNHNS and CDR2 SASEGT. The V and J ends lost 7 bases and 3 bases respectively, with 13 bases between them. The CDR3 has 14 amino acids. The sample was blood, either unsorted or a sorted T cell fraction (not recorded which). The source is a male donor with ankylosing spondylitis or in good health (not recorded which). This chain links TRBV6-1 with TRBJ2-1, with TRBD1 as a possible D gene (5 bases). Written as DNA, the CDR3 is TGTGCCAGCAAGCCACAGGAGTTCTACAATGAGCAGTTCTTC. Protein sequence: CASKPQEFYNEQFF.